This TCR beta chain comes out of a study of regulatory T cells in long-lasting Graves disease. The time point is: persistent/refractory GD, antithyroid drugs over 5 years with positive TRAb. The TCR library was made from RNA that had been extracted from PBMCs in TRIzol. CDR3 length: 12 residues. V lost 10 bases, J lost 1 base, and 10 bases lay in between. Library construction for TCR beta used iRepertoire HTBI primers and Arm-PCR of CDR3 regions. MiXCR, run by TCRdb on the multiplex PCR reads, gives a single entry per CDR3 protein. The data show 700,000 or so distinct CDR3 sequences, 30% seen once. This sequence joins TRBV12-3 or TRBV12-4 and TRBJ1-1, with a possible D match to TRBD1 (6 bases). The sequence came from a female donor with Graves disease. The input for sequencing was peripheral blood mononuclear cells (PBMCs), taken when the disease was refractory, from a patient treated with antithyroid drugs. The CDR3 loop is CAIPGQNTEAFF. CDR3 bases: TGTGCCATACCGGGACAGAACACTGAAGCTTTCTTT.